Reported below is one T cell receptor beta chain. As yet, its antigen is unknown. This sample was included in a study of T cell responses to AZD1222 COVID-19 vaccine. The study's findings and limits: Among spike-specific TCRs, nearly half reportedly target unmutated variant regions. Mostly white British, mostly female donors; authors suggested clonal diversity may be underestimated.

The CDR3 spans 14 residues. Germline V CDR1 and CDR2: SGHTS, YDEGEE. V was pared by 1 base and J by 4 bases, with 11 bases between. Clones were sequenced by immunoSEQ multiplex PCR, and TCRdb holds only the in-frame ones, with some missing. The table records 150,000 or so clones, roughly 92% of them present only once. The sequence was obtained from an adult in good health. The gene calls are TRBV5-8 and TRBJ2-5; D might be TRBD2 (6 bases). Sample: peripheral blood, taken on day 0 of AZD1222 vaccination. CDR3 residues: CASSLLGGGETQYF. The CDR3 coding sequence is TGTGCCAGCAGCTTGCTGGGGGGAGGAGAGACCCAGTACTTC.